This section outlines one TCR beta chain sequence together with its context. CDR3 length equals 22 residues. The ends were cut back, 0 bases at V and 0 bases at J, with 28 bases in the middle. Germline-derived CDR1 and CDR2 are SGDLS and YYNGEE. The method was immunoSEQ multiplex PCR; TCRdb's version includes in-frame clones alone and lacks a portion of them. This repertoire shows more than 60,000 clones, around 97% found once; its top ten account for around 1.6%. The data originate from a study of cytomegalovirus exposure and HLA in healthy donors. This sequence originates from a woman between 18 and 29 years old in good health and CMV-seropositive. V gene TRBV9 combines with J gene TRBJ2-1; TRBD2 might be the D (5 bases). Sequencing used PBMCs. Here the CDR3 reads CASSVAPSRFSERPSSYNEQFF. CDR3 nucleotide sequence: TGTGCCAGCAGCGTAGCCCCTAGCCGCTTTTCTGAGCGGCCTAGCTCCTACAATGAGCAGTTCTTC.